This TCR beta chain was captured in a study of cytomegalovirus exposure and HLA in healthy donors (dated by TCRdb to 2017 to 2019). For the wider study: An earlier analysis of roughly 500 of the donors reported roughly 270 Gb of sequence data and 120 million or so unique TCR beta sequences from roughly 180 million T cells. In a later analysis, previously published TCR beta repertoires from some 640 donors were re-analyzed and high-resolution HLA genotyping was added so that TCR occurrence patterns could be studied. Every discovery cohort repertoire had been produced on one sequencing platform. An earlier analysis of roughly 600 of the donors used high-throughput TCR beta sequencing to judge whether each TCR beta V gene segment behaved as functional or pseudogenic. Class I and class II HLA loci were covered by the typing at four-digit resolution. To predict cytomegalovirus infection status, the study brought together high-throughput TCR immunosequencing, statistical association of individual TCRs with disease status, and machine learning. The number of typed donors differed by locus: about 620-640 for A, B, C, DRB1 and DQB1; 500 to 550 for DQA1; around 580 for DPA1; and 450 to 480 for DPB1. Besides the first cohort of under 700 subjects, a separate validation cohort made up of 120 different subjects was used. A later genetic analysis took genome-wide SNP genotypes for 398 of the 666 donors and used that subset as a discovery cohort. Of the approximately 400 genotyped donors, 81% were placed in the genetic ancestry cluster associated with self-reported Caucasian donors. About five DR-DQ haplotypes were handled as single units for association and clustering because linkage in the cohort was strong. Among several hundred genotyped donors of the cohort, an average of around 220,000 unique TCR beta nucleotide sequences was sequenced per donor, of which 15% to 20% were non-productive. Rather than using new phenotypic data, the later analysis identified candidate immune exposures from TCR beta sequences and from how often those sequences occurred across donors. An early release covering roughly 600 HLA-typed donors comprised approximately 290 gigabases of sequencing data and approximately 80 million unique TCR sequences. Alongside the repertoire data, information on donor age, sex, ethnicity and CMV serostatus was compiled. The study used immunosequencing to profile the T cell repertoires of 666 subjects and linked those repertoires to cytomegalovirus serostatus. The aim of the study was to test whether cataloging public T cell receptors could identify signatures of past pathogen exposure.

Worth noting for this clone: Its antigen remains undetermined. It has no much larger one-base neighbor in the sample; base qualities were not kept.

The investigation overall reported the following: When HLA alleles, especially DR and DQ, strongly co-occurred, attributing TCR associations to individual alleles was difficult. The earlier analysis of approximately 560 of the donors excluded approximately 15 rarely observed V segments, including chromosome 9 orphons, because counts were too low. A total of fewer than 200 TCR beta chains were listed by the study as associated with cytomegalovirus. Across donors, most TCR sequences were observed very rarely, whereas some public TCRs were present in many individuals. In a later genetic analysis, a missense DCLRE1C variant was associated with V-gene and J-gene trimming of TCR beta chains, and the association was replicated in an independent cohort. Linkage disequilibrium might explain the correlated functional status among segregating V segments, but an unknown experimental factor could not be ruled out. The sequencing pipeline was judged likely to have produced a cluster of highly shared sequence variants as a technical artifact. It was suggested by the authors that the approach could potentially be generalized to other disease states and immunological phenotypes. According to a later analysis, TCR association rates differed among HLA loci, with DRB1 alleles showing the most associated TCRs and HLA-C alleles showing the fewest. Broadly in line with IMGT annotations, most TCR beta V segments showed up in productive rearrangements about 87% or about 30% of the time in an earlier analysis of approximately 600 of the donors. The presence/absence analyses assumed that sequencing depth was roughly uniform across donors, and that assumption may not be true. In a later analysis, HLA-associated TCR beta chains showed more clonal expansion and lower generation probabilities than non-associated chains that were equally common. Only TCR beta chains were sequenced in this cohort, and the absence of alpha or paired-chain data limited detectable features. In a later analysis, several top co-occurrence clusters were reported to appear linked to parvovirus B19, influenza, CMV and Epstein-Barr virus. A later analysis associated about 18,000 TCR beta sequences with specific HLA alleles at a false discovery rate of 0.05. Cytomegalovirus status was reported to be diagnosed by the classifier with high specificity and sensitivity in both the original and validation cohorts. The 87-base-pair reads could not distinguish some IMGT-functional V segments, including TRBV6-2 and TRBV6-3, so those segments were excluded. Most CMV-associated TCR beta chains appeared to be HLA-restricted in a later analysis, and the HLA associations seemed to be driven largely by CMV exposure. A further reported finding was that TCR beta sequences accurately predicted the HLA-A and HLA-B alleles for most subjects in the first cohort. In a later genetic analysis, fewer N-insertions in productive TCRs were reported among donors in an Asian-associated ancestry cluster than the roughly 700-donor mean. CMV serostatus was the only immune exposure information available for the cohort. Because some donors lacked HLA typing at each locus, the association tests relied only on the typed subset. Three of the identified cytomegalovirus-associated TCR beta chains were confirmed in vitro to be specific for cytomegalovirus antigens.

In total, fewer than 750 healthy bone marrow donors made up the cohort. At the time of sampling, all cohort members were nominally healthy, though unrecorded immune exposures were likely present. The donor was CMV seronegative and belonged to the group of more than 300 seronegative cohort members. Every donor gave a peripheral blood sample, and the peripheral blood mononuclear cells from that sample were used for TCR beta sequencing. The Qiagen DNeasy Blood Extraction Kit was used to extract genomic DNA from the blood cell samples. Libraries came from the immunoSEQ multiplex PCR assay. The multiplex PCR relied on a mix of 60 forward primers for TCR Vbeta segments and 13 reverse primers for TCR Jbeta segments. Amplification of the CDR3 region of rearranged TCR beta genes was performed with a multiplex PCR assay on genomic DNA. Amplified TCR beta libraries were sequenced as 87-base-pair reads on the Illumina HiSeq System. The original pipeline was this. A later analysis counted tens of millions of unique TCR beta chains across the 650 to 700 repertoires, and 10 million to 12 million of these chains were shared by at least two donors. To remove PCR and sequencing errors, raw reads were error-corrected and collapsed into unique sequences using a nearest-neighbor algorithm that merged closely related sequences. Alignment of CDR3 sequences to IMGT reference sequences was used to assign V, D and J gene segments. For a sequence to be retained, a match of at least six nucleotides was required to both a V gene segment and a J gene segment. A rearrangement was called productive if the CDR3 had no stop codons and remained in frame with V and J, and every other rearrangement was called non-productive. CDR3 was defined by IMGT convention, running from the second conserved V-encoded cysteine to the conserved J-encoded phenylalanine. Sequences without an unambiguous match to a single V gene segment were excluded from the earlier analysis of 450 to 750 of the donors. In an earlier analysis of approximately 560 of the donors, a V segment was called functional when productive rearrangements were above 56.7%, and segregating when the standard deviation between donors exceeded 5%. A statistical classification framework was developed to diagnose cytomegalovirus status using the catalog of TCR beta chain sequences. In a later analysis, TCR nucleotide sequences were compared against IMGT/GENE-DB human TR gene sequences so that V and J genes could be assigned. In a later analysis, CDR3 sequences and most-parsimonious VDJ recombination scenarios were assigned using the TCRdist pipeline. In a later analysis, every TCR beta chain was defined by the combination of its CDR3 amino acid sequence and its V-gene family, and reads without a unique V-gene family were dropped. As a way to deal with suspected cross-contamination and a sequencing artifact, a later analysis dropped hundreds of nucleotide sequences that were highly shared and had low generation probability. For each public chain, a later analysis derived a clonal expansion index from normalized ranks of inferred template counts within each repertoire. A later analysis computed generation probabilities with a VDJ recombination model fitted to out-of-frame rearrangements, and checked the results against IGoR. In a later analysis, TCR-TCR, TCR-HLA and TCR-CMV co-occurrence was scored with hypergeometric tests, and a repertoire-size bias correction was applied to TCR pairs. False discovery rates were estimated in a later analysis by permuting HLA or CMV assignments 20 times. In a later analysis, co-occurring TCRs were grouped with DBSCAN, and TCRdist sequence similarity was added when clustering was performed within HLA-allele-positive subsets. For co-occurrence clustering, repertoires with fewer than 30,000 or more than 120,000 public chains were excluded, along with four or five repertoires with anomalous nucleotide sharing. TCRdb re-hosts the immuneACCESS table, in-frame sequences only. Its copies lack some clones; in the studies checked, an unresolved V gene accounts for under half of them, and the cause for the rest is not known. From that table come the V and J calls and clone size; the DNA was used to work out D and trimming. Present in this sample are about 75,000 clones, approximately 78% of which were seen just once. The ten largest clones capture under 2% of the sample.

Its CDR3 holds 13 amino acids, cysteine through phenylalanine. The sequence is cut down to CDR3 DNA, 39 bases in frame from base 1. Based on the germline V gene, the CDR1 and CDR2 sequences are MDHEN and SYDVKM. V loses 4 bases of germline sequence and J loses 4 bases, and the interval between the two ends is 8 bases. The sequence links TRBV28 to TRBJ1-5; TRBD1 is a possible D gene, resting on 5 matching bases. The sample consisted of PBMCs. The sequence derives from a man aged 18 to 29 in good health and CMV-seronegative. The CDR3 region: CASSSDTNQPQHF. The bases are TGTGCCAGCAGTTCGGACACTAATCAGCCCCAGCATTTT.